This T cell receptor beta chain appears in the sequencing data of a study of T cell repertoires in cytomegalovirus infection (dated by TCRdb to between 2017 and 2020). About the full investigation: The HLA type of each donor mattered for the analysis, because public TCR beta signatures pointed to carriage of CMV infection along with the matching HLA type. What the work shows at the level of the full study, not this receptor alone: The ex vivo response was dominated by HLA-C-restricted CMV-specific TCR beta clonotypes, and the single most frequent clonotype in two of eight donors was supplied by these HLA-C-restricted clonotypes. Carriers of CMV infection plus the relevant HLA type were discriminated by the cumulative frequency of public TCR beta family members in the study cohort and in an independent roughly 380-donor cohort.

Sequencing was performed on an Illumina HiSeq 1500. Starting from the raw public reads, TCRdb applied fastp trimming at Q25, assembled clones with MiXCR and retained in-frame beta chains. Identical CDR3 proteins give one entry, which carries the most common genes and DNA. This sample holds around 300,000 distinct CDR3 sequences; more than 8% were observed only once. The ten largest make up 3.5% to 4.5% of the sample. A word on this clonotype: There is no known antigen for this receptor. Base qualities are missing; no much larger clone stands one base away.

This sequence originates from a human donor in good health (CMV status not recorded). Some clones in this sample may be carry-over from other donors' samples. The specimen sequenced was PBMCs.

The CDR3 corresponds to CASSQDLTGEDYGYTF. Here is the DNA: TGTGCCAGCAGCCAAGATTTAACAGGGGAGGACTATGGCTACACCTTC. The V gene is TRBV3-1 and the J gene is TRBJ1-2; TRBD1 agrees with 7 junctional bases. Inclusive of the bounding cysteine and phenylalanine, the CDR3 is 16 residues long. Solely the CDR3 DNA is kept, with 48 bases framed from the first base. Via the germline V gene (reference sequence), CDR1 is LGHDT and CDR2 YNNKEL. For this chain, trimming is 0 bases at the V end and 3 bases at the J end, and the number of junction bases without a gene match is 7.